The 32 T cell receptor beta chains listed next were all sequenced from one sample in a study of blood T cells in healthy people across ages. Alongside a J-beta primer mix, a sample-barcoded 5' primer served in a second PCR lasting about 6 to 11 cycles. Via MiXCR, TCRdb re-called the 5' RACE reads, giving one row per CDR3 protein. The sample has fewer than 2 million distinct CDR3 sequences; about two fifths are singletons. Material for sequencing was blood. These receptor sequences come from a human donor in good health.

This chain joins TRBV4-2 and TRBJ2-3; TRBD2 might be the D (6 bases). The germline gives CDR1 LGHNA, CDR2 YNFKEQ. V was cut by 1 base and J by 5 bases, with 16 bases left in between. The CDR3 runs 16 residues. CDR3 sequence (DNA): TGTGCCAGCAGCCAAGGGTTGGAGGGTTTAGAAGATACGCAGTATTTT. Protein product: CASSQGLEGLEDTQYF.

The V and J genes are TRBV6-5 and TRBJ2-5; 7 bases are shared with TRBD2. Germline-derived CDR1 and CDR2 are MNHEY and SVGAGI. The trim removed 1 base at V and 1 base at J, leaving 6 bases unmatched. This CDR3 is 16 amino acids long. The CDR3 coding sequence is TGTGCCAGCAGTTACTACGGCGGGGGAACCCAAGAGACCCAGTACTTC. This gives the protein CASSYYGGGTQETQYF.

CDR3 nucleotide sequence: TGTGCCAGCAGCTCAGTTGGACTAGCGGGCTACGAGCAGTACTTC. Amino acid sequence: CASSSVGLAGYEQYF. The J gene is TRBJ2-7, the V gene TRBV7-3; 11 nucleotides align to TRBD2. CDR3 length: 15 residues. Germline values: CDR1 SGHTA, CDR2 FQGTGA. J lost 3 bases, V lost 4 bases, and 5 bases had no gene match.

There are a few counts of this clonotype. The chain carries TRBV20-1 and TRBJ2-7; 10 positions agree with TRBD2. V trimming: 0 bases; J trimming: 5 bases; junction bases outside the gene matches: 4. The CDR3 runs to 14 residues. Germline V lookup: CDR1 DFQATT, CDR2 SNEGSKA (reference sequence). The CDR3 coding sequence is TGCAGTGCTAGAGACCAGCGGGGGGGAAACGAGCAGTACTTC. Amino acid sequence: CSARDQRGGNEQYF.

This clonotype was recorded only once. The chain carries TRBV7-8 and TRBJ2-7, with D perhaps matching TRBD2 (6 bases). With 5 bases removed from V and 5 bases from J, the gap between germline ends came to 16 bases. This CDR3 has 14 residues. Germline CDR1 and CDR2: SGHVS and FQNEAQ. As DNA, the CDR3 is TGTGCCAGCAGCCCACCAGGGACTTCTCACGAGCAGTACTTC. Amino acid sequence: CASSPPGTSHEQYF.

This clonotype was detected only a few times. V is TRBV7-8 and J is TRBJ2-4; D tentatively fits TRBD1 or TRBD2 (5 bases each). V was shortened by 2 bases and J by 2 bases, with 16 bases between the two germline ends. This CDR3 is built from 17 residues. Germline values: CDR1 SGHVS, CDR2 FQNEAQ. This chain's CDR3 is CASSLLVGELSKNIQYF. The CDR3 DNA reads as TGTGCCAGCAGCTTATTAGTGGGGGAGTTGTCCAAAAACATTCAGTACTTC. Combining the CDR3 with reference TRBV7-8 and TRBJ2-4 gives the whole variable domain GAGVSQSPRYKVAKRGQDVALRCDPISGHVSLFWYQQALGQGPEFLTYFQNEAQLDKSGLPSDRFFAERPEGSVSTLKIQRTQQEDSAVYLCASSLLVGELSKNIQYFGAGTRLSVL.

The rearrangement uses TRBV7-2 and TRBJ1-1, with D hard to call. This CDR3 is 15 amino acids long. Between the trimmed V and J ends, which lost 3 bases and 3 bases, there was a span of 14 bases. Germline loops: CDR1 SGHTA, CDR2 FQGNSA. CDR3 region: CASSFGEGRYTEAFF. CDR3 DNA sequence: TGTGCCAGCAGCTTCGGGGAAGGGAGGTACACTGAAGCTTTCTTT. Supplemented by reference TRBV7-2 and TRBJ1-1, the full variable domain reads GAGVSQSPSNKVTEKGKDVELRCDPISGHTALYWYRQSLGQGLEFLIYFQGNSAPDKSGLPSDRFSAERTGGSVSTLTIQRTQQEDSAVYLCASSFGEGRYTEAFFGQGTRLTVV.

DNA for the CDR3: TGTGCCAGCAGCGTCCGGGACAGGGGGCCGTTGGAGGCTTTCTTT. Translation: CASSVRDRGPLEAFF. The chain couples TRBV7-9 to TRBJ1-1; TRBD1 aligns across 12 bases. CDR1 is SEHNR, CDR2 FQNEAQ, per germline (reference sequence). The CDR3 totals 15 residues. The V gene end was trimmed by 5 bases and the J gene end by 11 bases; junction bases not matched to a gene: 12.

This clonotype has a handful of counts. The V gene is TRBV5-1, the J gene TRBJ2-7; D gene ambiguous. The CDR3 consists of 14 residues. Per the germline V gene, CDR1 is SGHRS and CDR2 is YFSETQ. V was trimmed by 4 bases and J by 7 bases, leaving 18 bases between them. Here the CDR3 reads CASSRGREGEEQYF. Here the CDR3 DNA reads TGCGCCAGCAGCAGAGGTAGGGAAGGTGAGGAGCAGTACTTC.

DNA of the CDR3: TGCGCCAGCAGCTTTGGCGGACAGGGCTACGAGCAGTACTTC. As protein: CASSFGGQGYEQYF. This chain joins TRBV5-1 and TRBJ2-7; TRBD1 matches at 8 bases. CDR1 is SGHRS, CDR2 YFSETQ, per germline. The CDR3 runs 14 residues. Trimming took 2 bases from V and 3 from J; bases not matched to a gene: 4.

The V and J genes are TRBV14 and TRBJ1-2, with D possibly matching TRBD1 (5 bases). The CDR3 has 16 amino acids. V shed 6 bases and J shed 7 bases, with 24 bases lying between them. The V gene's germline CDR1 is SGHDN and CDR2 FVKESK. The CDR3 reads CASSPSPRDGNIGYTF. CDR3 DNA sequence: TGTGCCAGCAGTCCTAGTCCCCGGGACGGTAATATTGGCTACACCTTC.

This clonotype was counted only a few times. This chain links TRBV7-9 with TRBJ2-3; maybe TRBD1 (5 bases). This CDR3 contains 18 residues. V was clipped by 1 base and J by 2 bases, with 19 bases between them. Germline CDR1 is SEHNR and CDR2 is FQNEAQ (reference sequence). The CDR3 DNA sequence: TGTGCCAGCAGCTTAGGGGCTTTGGAGACAGAATACACAGATACGCAGTATTTT. Its translation is CASSLGALETEYTDTQYF.

This clonotype was seen a few times. The chain has TRBV29-1 and TRBJ1-2; D perhaps matches TRBD1 (6 bases). The germline CDR1 and CDR2 sequences are SQVTM and ANQGSEA. Trimming cost V 0 bases and J 3 bases, with 11 bases left between them. The CDR3 has 14 residues. Here the CDR3 DNA reads TGCAGCGTTGAAGAGTGGCAGGGGCACTATGGCTACACCTTC. This codes for CSVEEWQGHYGYTF.

The chain couples TRBV7-2 to TRBJ1-4; D is unresolved. The CDR3 is 15 residues long. V was cut by 2 bases and J by 3 bases, with 10 bases left in between. The germline V gene encodes CDR1 SGHTA and CDR2 FQGNSA. CDR3 DNA sequence: TGTGCCAGCAGCTTATCTAGGGCCCCTAATGAAAAACTGTTTTTT. Amino acids: CASSLSRAPNEKLFF. Based on the CDR3 plus reference TRBV7-2 and TRBJ1-4, the full variable domain is GAGVSQSPSNKVTEKGKDVELRCDPISGHTALYWYRQSLGQGLEFLIYFQGNSAPDKSGLPSDRFSAERTGGSVSTLTIQRTQQEDSAVYLCASSLSRAPNEKLFFGSGTQLSVL.

The chain is built from TRBV7-6 and TRBJ2-1; the match to TRBD1 covers 8 bases. The CDR3 sequence is 14 residues long. Germline CDR1 SGHVS, CDR2 FNYEAQ. V lost 5 bases to trimming and J lost 8 bases; unmatched junction nucleotides: 8. The CDR3 reads CASSPPDREHEQFF. The CDR3 region has the DNA TGTGCCAGCAGCCCGCCGGACAGGGAACATGAGCAGTTCTTC. Looking up the rest from reference TRBV7-6 and TRBJ2-1 gives the full variable domain: GAGVSQSPRYKVTKRGQDVALRCDPISGHVSLYWYRQALGQGPEFLTYFNYEAQQDKSGLPNDRFSAERPEGSISTLTIQRTEQRDSAMYRCASSPPDREHEQFFGPGTRLTVL.

The V and J genes are TRBV6-5 and TRBJ2-2, with 7 bases matching TRBD2. CDR3 size: 17 residues. Germline trimming cut 1 base from V and 4 bases from J; bases unmatched to any gene: 9. CDR1 is MNHEY and CDR2 is SVGAGI in the germline V gene. CDR3 amino acids: CASSYLLNGGTTGELFF. The CDR3 nucleotides are TGTGCCAGCAGTTACTTACTCAACGGGGGGACCACCGGGGAGCTGTTTTTT.

The CDR3 protein is CASSSPQTQYF. The CDR3 DNA sequence: TGTGCCAGCAGTTCACCCCAGACCCAGTACTTC. The chain links TRBV28 to TRBJ2-5; D gene unclear. This CDR3 is 11 amino acids long. CDR1 MDHEN and CDR2 SYDVKM come from the germline V gene. Trimming removed 4 bases from V and 6 bases from J, with 6 bases in between.

V gene TRBV20-1 combines with J gene TRBJ1-2, with D perhaps matching TRBD1 (5 bases). V lost 0 bases and J 8 bases, leaving 16 bases between the germline ends. Germline V gene data show CDR1 as DFQATT and CDR2 as SNEGSKA (reference sequence). The CDR3 runs to 14 residues. CDR3 nucleotide sequence: TGCAGTGCTAGAGATCCCCGTGGTGGGGGAGGCTACACCTTC. Protein product: CSARDPRGGGGYTF.

J is TRBJ2-1 and V is TRBV7-9; the match to TRBD1 covers 8 bases. Per the germline V gene, CDR1 is SEHNR and CDR2 is FQNEAQ (reference sequence). This CDR3 is 15 amino acids long. J lost 6 bases, V lost 1 base, and 5 bases had no gene match. The CDR3 nucleotides are TGTGCCAGCAGCTTAGGGGCAGGGGGCTTCAATGAGCAGTTCTTC. It yields the protein CASSLGAGGFNEQFF.

This clonotype was counted many times. The chain combines TRBV5-1 with TRBJ2-5; D perhaps matches TRBD1 (6 bases). CDR1 and CDR2 from the germline V gene are SGHRS and YFSETQ. This CDR3 comprises 17 residues. Trimming took off 4 bases at V and 11 bases at J, with 30 bases between the two ends. Here the CDR3 reads CASSPPGHTSPIGEQYF. The CDR3 DNA follows: TGCGCCAGCAGCCCCCCGGGACACACGTCCCCCATCGGGGAGCAGTACTTC. Drawing the rest from reference TRBV5-1 and TRBJ2-5, the complete variable domain is KAGVTQTPRYLIKTRGQQVTLSCSPISGHRSVSWYQQTPGQGLQFLFEYFSETQRNKGNFPGRFSGRQFSNSRSEMNVSTLELGDSALYLCASSPPGHTSPIGEQYFGPGTRLLVL.

This clonotype has just one count. The DNA for the CDR3 is TGCAGCGTTGAAGGCCTCCCACGGGCACGCTCCTACAATGAGCAGTTCTTC. This sequence encodes CSVEGLPRARSYNEQFF. The V gene is TRBV29-1, the J gene TRBJ2-1; D is ambiguous. The CDR3 covers 17 residues. Germline V CDR1 and CDR2: SQVTM, ANQGSEA. Trimming removed 1 base at V and 0 bases at J, with 16 bases between.

This clonotype was counted many times. The V and J genes are TRBV11-3 and TRBJ2-1; 8 bases fit TRBD2. Germline trimming cut 8 bases from V and 6 bases from J; bases unmatched to any gene: 6. This CDR3 contains 13 residues. Germline CDR1 SGHNT, CDR2 YENEEA. CDR3 DNA sequence: TGTGCCAGCGAAGCGGGGGACTCCAATGAGCAGTTCTTC. Residues: CASEAGDSNEQFF.

This clonotype was detected ten times or more. The chain uses TRBV29-1 and TRBJ2-6; D is ambiguous. Trimming took 5 bases from V and 0 from J, leaving 11 bases between them. The CDR3 runs to 15 residues. Germline lookup yields CDR1 SQVTM and CDR2 ANQGSEA. The CDR3 DNA follows: TGCAGCGTTTCTCCCGCGTCCTCTGGGGCCAACGTCCTGACTTTC. Translation: CSVSPASSGANVLTF.

This clonotype was recorded only once. A read error may produce the germline difference seen at one junction end. The J gene is TRBJ1-2, the V gene TRBV4-3; D remains unclear. Germline CDR1 and CDR2: LGHNA and YSLEER. The CDR3 runs to 13 residues. CDR3 DNA: TGCGCCAGCAGCCCCGGTCTGAGCTATGGCTGCACCTTC. It yields the protein CASSPGLSYGCTF.

This clonotype was seen a handful of times. This chain connects TRBV7-9 to TRBJ2-7; D is possibly TRBD2 (6 bases). The V end lost 5 bases, the J end lost 2 bases, and 16 bases lay between the germline ends. This CDR3 contains 15 residues. The germline V gene encodes CDR1 SEHNR and CDR2 FQNEAQ (reference sequence). CDR3 region: CASSAGGGRTYEQYF. CDR3 nucleotide sequence: TGTGCCAGCAGCGCCGGCGGTGGGAGGACCTACGAGCAGTACTTC.

This clonotype was counted between two and nine times. The chain uses TRBV7-2 and TRBJ2-4, with D perhaps being TRBD1 or TRBD2 (5 bases each). With the DNA end fitting TRBJ2-7 better, the J assignment may be wrong. The CDR3 runs 15 residues. The V gene's germline CDR1 is SGHTA and CDR2 FQGNSA. CDR3 loop: CASSLKVGEPYEQYF. The CDR3 DNA reads TGTGCCAGCAGCTTAAAGGTGGGGGAACCCTACGAGCAGTACTTC.

V and J are TRBV12-3 or TRBV12-4 and TRBJ1-5; D possibly corresponds to TRBD1 (5 bases). V gave up 3 bases and J gave up 9 bases, with 12 bases separating them. CDR3 length equals 13 residues. The CDR3 is CASSLAGAGPQHF. CDR3 coding DNA: TGTGCCAGCAGTTTGGCCGGGGCGGGGCCCCAGCATTTT.

The genes are TRBV6-2 or TRBV6-3 and TRBJ2-3; D call uncertain. Trimming stripped 2 bases from V and 1 base from J, with 7 bases between. The germline gives CDR1 MNHEY, CDR2 SVGEGT. The CDR3 sequence is 14 residues long. The CDR3 here is CASSYLLRTDTQYF. In DNA form, the CDR3 reads TGTGCCAGCAGTTACCTACTGCGCACAGATACGCAGTATTTT.

The rearrangement joins TRBV6-2 or TRBV6-3 to TRBJ2-5, with D tentatively TRBD2 (6 bases). Trimming left V 4 bases short and J 5 bases short, with 8 bases between. Germline assignment: CDR1 MNHEY and CDR2 SVGEGT. This CDR3 spans 12 amino acids. The CDR3 nucleotides are TGTGCCAGCAGTTGGAGGGTGGAGACCCAGTACTTC. This codes for CASSWRVETQYF.

The chain joins TRBV10-2 to TRBJ2-3; 7 nucleotides match TRBD2. This CDR3 is 13 amino acids long. Trimming cost V 6 bases and J 8 bases; bases outside gene matches: 8. The germline V gene has CDR1 WSHSY and CDR2 SAAADI. CDR3 in amino acids: CASSGLGTTTQYF. The CDR3 DNA is TGCGCCAGCAGCGGGTTGGGGACTACTACGCAGTATTTT.

The chain links TRBV20-1 to TRBJ2-7; tentative D call: TRBD1 (6 bases). Germline values: CDR1 DFQATT, CDR2 SNEGSKA (reference sequence). The CDR3 extends over 12 amino acids. V lost 7 bases and J 3 bases, leaving 13 bases between the germline ends. The CDR3 DNA follows: TGCAGTGTCAGGACAGTTGGCTACGAGCAGTACTTC. Translating gives CSVRTVGYEQYF.

This clonotype was recorded a few times. The V call is TRBV10-3, the J call TRBJ2-1; a weak D match, TRBD1 (5 bases). The germline V and J ends were trimmed by 0 bases and 5 bases, with 17 bases remaining between them. CDR1 and CDR2 from the germline V gene are ENHRY and SYGVKD. There are 17 residues in the CDR3. This chain's CDR3 is CAISESGSRGGNNEQFF. The DNA of the CDR3 is TGTGCCATCAGTGAGTCGGGTTCAAGGGGTGGAAACAATGAGCAGTTCTTC.